This passage covers 15 T cell receptor beta chains from one sample sequenced in a study of shared clonotypes between healthy human individuals. The table came from immunoSEQ multiplex PCR; TCRdb's copy has only in-frame clones and leaves some out. The data show hundreds of thousands of clones, about 74% seen once. The specimen sequenced was memory CD4+ T cells sorted from blood. Described subset: CD45RA-negative fraction. The source is a woman in her 30s in good health.

The genes are TRBV7-6 and TRBJ2-7, with 9 bases fitting TRBD1. The CDR3 spans 14 residues. Germline CDR1 and CDR2: SGHVS and FNYEAQ. Trimming took 5 bases from V and 7 from J; bases not matched to a gene: 9. The CDR3 DNA follows: TGTGCCAGCAGCCGAACACAGGGGGCTCGGGAGCAGTACTTC. Its translation: CASSRTQGAREQYF. Full variable domain (outside the CDR3, taken from reference TRBV7-6 and TRBJ2-7): GAGVSQSPRYKVTKRGQDVALRCDPISGHVSLYWYRQALGQGPEFLTYFNYEAQQDKSGLPNDRFSAERPEGSISTLTIQRTEQRDSAMYRCASSRTQGAREQYFGPGTRLTVT.

This clone was observed a single time. The V and J genes are TRBV18 and TRBJ2-1; possible D gene TRBD2, 6 bases. CDR1 and CDR2 (germline): KGHSH, LQKENI. The CDR3 runs to 15 residues. V was pared by 2 bases and J by 9 bases, with 17 bases between. DNA for the CDR3: TGTGCCAGCTCACCAAGGCGGGATCCTCCCCCTGAGCAGTTCTTC. It encodes CASSPRRDPPPEQFF.

This sequence joins TRBV15 and TRBJ1-2; no clear D. The V end lost 1 base, the J end lost 8 bases, and 8 bases lay between the germline ends. Germline CDR1 and CDR2: LNHNV and YYDKDF (reference sequence). The CDR3 has 12 amino acids. CDR3 DNA: TGTGCCACCAGCAGAGCCAGGAGCGGCTACACCTTC. Protein: CATSRARSGYTF. Together with reference TRBV15 and TRBJ1-2, the CDR3 gives the full variable domain: DAMVIQNPRYQVTQFGKPVTLSCSQTLNHNVMYWYQQKSSQAPKLLFHYYDKDFNNEADTPDNFQSRRPNTSFCFLDIRSPGLGDTAMYLCATSRARSGYTFGSGTRLTVV.

The chain carries TRBV10-2 and TRBJ2-6; a weak D match, TRBD2 (5 bases). Deletions cut 2 bases from V and 1 base from J, with 6 bases between. CDR1 is WSHSY, CDR2 SAAADI, per germline. The CDR3 is 15 residues long. The DNA of the CDR3 is TGCGCCAGCAGTGAGCGGACTTCTGGGGCCAACGTCCTGACTTTC. It is translated as CASSERTSGANVLTF.

The J gene is TRBJ2-7, the V gene TRBV27; the match to TRBD2 covers 11 bases. The CDR3 covers 16 residues. V was pared by 5 bases and J by 2 bases, with 8 bases of the junction left unmatched. Germline V gives CDR1 MNHEY, CDR2 SMNVEV (reference sequence). The CDR3 protein is CASSKLAGAGPYEQYF. CDR3 DNA: TGTGCCAGCAGTAAACTAGCGGGAGCCGGGCCCTACGAGCAGTACTTC.

The V call is TRBV7-8, the J call TRBJ1-1; a weak D match, TRBD1 (5 bases). Germline V gene data show CDR1 as SGHVS and CDR2 as FQNEAQ. The length of the CDR3 is 17 residues. V was cut by 6 bases and J by 10 bases, with 30 bases left in between. This chain's CDR3 is CASSMGGILDLTVSAFF. The CDR3 coding sequence is TGTGCCAGCAGTATGGGGGGAATCCTTGATTTGACTGTATCAGCTTTCTTT.

The V call is TRBV18, the J call TRBJ1-2; 12 bases are shared with TRBD1. Trimming removed 5 bases from V and 6 bases from J; junction bases left unmatched: 4. CDR1 and CDR2 (germline): KGHSH, LQKENI. The CDR3 runs 14 residues. This CDR3 is CASSYGTGGDGYTF. The CDR3 nucleotides are TGTGCCAGCTCATACGGGACAGGGGGCGATGGCTACACCTTC.

The gene calls are TRBV6-1 and TRBJ1-4; D perhaps matches TRBD1 (5 bases). The germline CDR1 and CDR2 sequences are MNHNS and SASEGT. The CDR3 contains 13 residues. Trimming took 4 bases from V and 8 from J, leaving 11 bases between them. The CDR3 protein is CASSVLGREKLFF. DNA of the CDR3: TGTGCCAGCAGTGTTTTGGGGCGGGAAAAACTGTTTTTT.

The sample holds a few counts of this clone. The chain joins TRBV6-1 to TRBJ2-7; TRBD2 is a possible D gene (6 bases). Trimming shortened V by 0 bases and J by 7 bases, and 16 bases separated the two germline ends. CDR1 and CDR2 from the germline V gene are MNHNS and SASEGT. This CDR3 has 15 amino acids. The CDR3, as DNA: TGTGCCAGCAGTGAAGCGCTTCTGGGGGGACGAGAGCAGTACTTC. It yields the protein CASSEALLGGREQYF.

This sequence joins TRBV5-6 and TRBJ2-5; the match to TRBD2 covers 7 bases. Germline assignment: CDR1 SGHDT and CDR2 YYEEEE. Trimming at V came to 1 base and at J to 5 bases, leaving 11 bases not matched to a gene. The CDR3 contains 16 residues. In DNA, the CDR3 is TGTGCCAGCAGCTTGTTAGGCAGCGGGGATGATGAGACCCAGTACTTC. Translation: CASSLLGSGDDETQYF. Combining the CDR3 with reference TRBV5-6 and TRBJ2-5 gives the whole variable domain DAGVTQSPTHLIKTRGQQVTLRCSPKSGHDTVSWYQQALGQGPQFIFQYYEEEERQRGNFPDRFSGHQFPNYSSELNVNALLLGDSALYLCASSLLGSGDDETQYFGPGTRLLVL.

As regards this clone: Other nucleotide sequences in the sample specify the same CDR3. V is TRBV7-9 and J is TRBJ1-4, with a possible D match to TRBD1 (6 bases). Germline lookup yields CDR1 SEHNR and CDR2 FQNEAQ (reference sequence). CDR3 size: 15 residues. V was shortened by 0 bases and J by 5 bases, with 10 bases between the two germline ends. CDR3 loop: CASSLATGPNEKLFF. The DNA for the CDR3 is TGTGCCAGCAGCTTAGCAACAGGGCCGAATGAAAAACTGTTTTTT.

This clone was seen only once. This chain connects TRBV30 to TRBJ1-1; D might be TRBD1 (5 bases). V lost 1 base and J lost 1, with 13 bases in between. Germline lookup yields CDR1 GTSNPN and CDR2 SVGIG (reference sequence). This CDR3 has 15 amino acids. The DNA for the CDR3 is TGTGCCTGGAGTGGGTGGGGTACAGGGAACACTGAAGCTTTCTTT. Translation gives CAWSGWGTGNTEAFF.

The chain carries TRBV25-1 and TRBJ2-5, with TRBD1 matching 8 bases. The germline gives CDR1 MGHDK, CDR2 SYGVNS. The CDR3 length is 17 residues. The J segment lost 2 bases and the V segment lost 5 bases, leaving 13 bases of the junction unmatched. CDR3 sequence: CASSSPRRQGLQETQYF. The CDR3 region has the DNA TGTGCCAGCAGTTCGCCCCGACGACAGGGGTTACAAGAGACCCAGTACTTC.

The chain carries TRBV5-1 and TRBJ2-2; 8 bases fit TRBD2. Looked up from germline, CDR1 is SGHRS and CDR2 is YFSETQ. CDR3 size: 16 residues. V was pared by 4 bases and J by 3 bases, with 8 bases of the junction left unmatched. The CDR3 region has the DNA TGCGCCAGCAGCCTTACTAGCGGCCTACACACCGGGGAGCTGTTTTTT. Amino acids: CASSLTSGLHTGELFF.

This clone was seen just once. This chain joins TRBV4-2 and TRBJ2-1; a weak D match, TRBD1 (5 bases). The CDR3 is made up of 15 amino acids. Germline V gene data show CDR1 as LGHNA and CDR2 as YNFKEQ. Trimming cost V 5 bases and J 2 bases, with 13 bases left between them. Here the CDR3 DNA reads TGTGCCAGCAGCGAAGGGGAAGGGACCTACAATGAGCAGTTCTTC. Amino acids: CASSEGEGTYNEQFF.